The source of this T cell receptor (beta chain) is a study of blood T cell repertoires in COVID-19. Study-wide background: Sources were T cells, B-cell-depleted T cells, or PBMCs; the material itself was cDNA or gDNA.

There are 13 residues in the CDR3. In germline, CDR1 is LGHNT, CDR2 FRNRAP. The V and J ends lost 1 base and 2 bases respectively, with 5 bases between them. As processed by the authors: For nucleated cells, counts were estimated from reference gene primer amplification. Here immunoSEQ multiplex PCR was the method, and the copy in TCRdb shows in-frame clones only, minus some. For V, J and clone size, that table is used; D and trimming come from the DNA. The table has about 80,000 clones, around 82% seen once. The sequence came from a man in his sixties with COVID-19, enrolled during active disease. Source material: peripheral blood. The chain combines TRBV12-5 with TRBJ2-5; D is ambiguous. The CDR3 loop is CASGLEIQETQYF. The CDR3 DNA sequence: TGTGCTAGTGGTTTGGAAATACAAGAGACCCAGTACTTC. Full variable domain (remainder filled in from reference TRBV12-5 and TRBJ2-5): DARVTQTPRHKVTEMGQEVTMRCQPILGHNTVFWYRQTMMQGLELLAYFRNRAPLDDSGMPKDRFSAEMPDATLATLKIQPSEPRDSAVYFCASGLEIQETQYFGPGTRLLVL.